This T cell receptor beta chain came from a study of OX40 agonist ivuxolimab in advanced cancers. The V end lost 3 bases, the J end lost 0 bases, and 6 bases lay between the germline ends. CDR3 length: 14 residues. CDR1 is GTSNPN, CDR2 SVGIG, per germline (reference sequence). Profiling relied on immunoSEQ multiplex PCR, and the TCRdb table lists in-frame clones only, not all of them. The data show 90,000 to 100,000 clones, approximately 91% seen once. This TCR was recovered from an adult with an advanced solid tumor such as melanoma, head and neck, liver or kidney cancer. The chain employs TRBV30 and TRBJ1-6; D gene uncertain. The sequenced sample was CD4+ or CD8+ T cells sorted from blood, obtained in a trial of the OX40 agonist ivuxolimab. The CDR3 DNA reads as TGTGCCTGGAGCCTGGCCTCCTATAATTCACCCCTCCACTTT. Translated, it gives CAWSLASYNSPLHF.